Presented here are 31 T cell receptor beta chains from one specimen sequenced in a study of T and B cells in COVID-19 patients. Blood genomic DNA input for TRB amplification was 250-500 ng. BIOMED2 TRB-A/B primer pools were used in multiplex TRB PCR. TCRdb re-derived calls from the multiplex PCR reads in MiXCR, one entry per CDR3 protein. Of roughly 4,600 distinct CDR3 sequences detected, under 25% appear once; the ten largest clones hold roughly 3%. The sample was blood. These receptors all stem from a human donor with active COVID-19.

This chain joins TRBV7-2 and TRBJ1-1; D call uncertain. Trimming shortened V by 10 bases and J by 9 bases, and 18 bases separated the two germline ends. Looked up from germline, CDR1 is SGHTA and CDR2 is FQGNSA. The CDR3 is 12 amino acids. CDR3 sequence reads: CATKGGSAKAFF. CDR3 in DNA: TGTGCCACAAAGGGAGGGTCCGCCAAAGCTTTCTTT.

The chain has TRBV29-1 and TRBJ2-3; 11 positions agree with TRBD1. The V gene end was trimmed by 6 bases and the J gene end by 3 bases; junction bases not matched to a gene: 8. CDR1 and CDR2 (germline): SQVTM, ANQGSEA. The CDR3 spans 15 residues. The CDR3 sequence is CSVGQGARRTDTQYF. The CDR3, as DNA: TGCAGCGTCGGACAGGGGGCGCGGAGAACAGATACGCAGTATTTT.

This clonotype was observed a handful of times. The chain links TRBV4-3 to TRBJ2-6; D remains unclear. The germline gives CDR1 LGHNA, CDR2 YSLEER. This CDR3 has 16 amino acids. V gave up 0 bases and J gave up 3 bases, with 9 bases separating them. The CDR3 loop is CASSQDPSDGANVLTF. CDR3 in DNA: TGCGCCAGCAGCCAAGATCCATCGGATGGGGCCAACGTCCTGACTTTC.

A word on this clonotype: No conserved phenylalanine or tryptophan is present at the end of the CDR3, so a read error is the likely explanation. The DNA is omitted, as the CDR3 cannot be located on it reliably, and the CDR3 follows TCRdb's listing. This chain links TRBV19 with TRBJ2-4; the D call in the table, TRBD1, was not verified against the DNA. Germline V gives CDR1 LNHDA, CDR2 SQIVND (reference sequence). The CDR3 is 8 amino acids in total, end residues counted. The CDR3 region is CASRGLGQ.

Ten or more counts support this clonotype. This chain joins TRBV12-3 or TRBV12-4 and TRBJ1-2, with TRBD1 matching over 8 bases. This CDR3 comprises 12 residues. Unmatched junction bases numbered 4, after V lost 6 bases and J lost 7 bases. The CDR3 loop reads CASRKQGGGYTF. CDR3 DNA sequence: TGTGCCAGCAGAAAACAGGGGGGTGGCTACACCTTC.

V is TRBV29-1 and J is TRBJ2-6; weak D call: TRBD2 (7 bases). CDR1 and CDR2 (germline): SQVTM, ANQGSEA. V was pared by 6 bases and J by 4 bases, with 16 bases between. The CDR3 covers 15 residues. DNA of the CDR3: TGCAGCGTGGAACCGGGGGGCGCGGGGGCCAACGTCCTGACTTTC. It specifies CSVEPGGAGANVLTF.

The chain recombines TRBV7-2 with TRBJ2-2; D unresolved. Germline-derived CDR1 and CDR2 are SGHTA and FQGNSA. The CDR3 spans 13 residues. Trimming took 2 bases from V and 5 from J, leaving 6 bases between them. CDR3 in amino acids: CASSLMTTGELFF. In nucleotides, the CDR3 is TGTGCCAGCAGCTTAATGACTACCGGGGAGCTGTTTTTT.

V and J are TRBV9 and TRBJ2-2; D may be TRBD2 (6 bases). The length of the CDR3 is 15 residues. Trimming left V 4 bases short and J 6 bases short, with 16 bases between. The germline V gene has CDR1 SGDLS and CDR2 YYNGEE. The CDR3 DNA reads TGTGCCAGCAGCTCCTCCCTGGGGGGAGCCGGGGAGCTGTTTTTT. Amino acid sequence: CASSSSLGGAGELFF. The whole variable domain, remainder taken from reference TRBV9 and TRBJ2-2, is DSGVTQTPKHLITATGQRVTLRCSPRSGDLSVYWYQQSLDQGLQFLIQYYNGEERAKGNILERFSAQQFPDLHSELNLSSLELGDSALYFCASSSSLGGAGELFFGEGSRLTVL.

The V call is TRBV6-6, the J call TRBJ1-1; possible D gene TRBD1, 5 bases. Germline CDR1 is MNHNY and CDR2 is SVGAGI (reference sequence). The CDR3 runs to 12 residues. V was clipped by 7 bases and J by 1 base, with 7 bases between them. CDR3 loop: CASIRGNTEAFF. The CDR3 nucleotides are TGTGCCAGCATAAGGGGGAACACTGAAGCTTTCTTT.

By sample fraction, this clonotype is medium-sized. The J gene is TRBJ2-7, the V gene TRBV6-5, with a weak D call TRBD1 (7 bases). V dropped 2 bases and J dropped 7 bases, with 18 bases sitting between them. The CDR3 runs 15 residues. Germline V gene lookup returns CDR1 MNHEY and CDR2 SVGAGI. The CDR3 sequence is CASSYGGTALWEQYF. In DNA form, the CDR3 reads TGTGCCAGCAGTTACGGGGGGACAGCCCTTTGGGAGCAGTACTTC.

In its sample, this clonotype was seen a few times. The V call is TRBV20-1, the J call TRBJ2-1, with D tentatively TRBD2 (6 bases). The CDR3 spans 14 residues. The V gene's germline CDR1 is DFQATT and CDR2 SNEGSKA (reference sequence). The V end lost 0 bases, the J end lost 2 bases, and 8 bases lay between the germline ends. In DNA, the CDR3 is TGCAGTGCTAGAGAATCGGGGGCCTACAATGAGCAGTTCTTC. As protein: CSARESGAYNEQFF.

V and J are TRBV28 and TRBJ1-1; D is unresolved. The CDR3 spans 11 residues. Between the trimmed V and J ends, which lost 6 bases and 7 bases, there was a span of 9 bases. Germline V gene sequence: CDR1 MDHEN, CDR2 SYDVKM. The CDR3 loop reads CASRALGEAFF. CDR3 in DNA: TGTGCCAGCAGGGCCCTCGGTGAAGCTTTCTTT.

V is TRBV7-2 and J is TRBJ1-4, with D perhaps TRBD1 (5 bases). The CDR3 spans 15 residues. Between the trimmed V and J ends, which lost 3 bases and 8 bases, there was a span of 16 bases. CDR1 SGHTA and CDR2 FQGNSA come from the germline V gene. CDR3 sequence reads: CASSLYGQGGEKLFF. CDR3 nucleotide sequence: TGTGCCAGCAGCTTGTACGGGCAGGGCGGCGAAAAACTGTTTTTT.

This clonotype is labeled as medium-sized. The V and J genes are TRBV19 and TRBJ1-2, with TRBD1 matching 9 bases. This CDR3 comprises 14 residues. In germline, CDR1 is LNHDA, CDR2 SQIVND (reference sequence). Germline trimming cut 11 bases from V and 5 bases from J; bases unmatched to any gene: 12. This chain's CDR3 is CASGTGTHHYGYTF. CDR3 nucleotide sequence: TGTGCCTCTGGGACAGGGACCCATCATTATGGCTACACCTTC.

This clonotype was counted at least ten times. The chain couples TRBV12-3 or TRBV12-4 to TRBJ1-1; no definite D call. The CDR3 is made up of 14 amino acids. The ends were cut back, 2 bases at V and 0 bases at J, with 7 bases in the middle. For the CDR3, the DNA is TGTGCCAGCAGTTTACAGGCCATGAACACTGAAGCTTTCTTT. Translating gives CASSLQAMNTEAFF.

Relative to its sample, this clonotype is medium-sized. V is TRBV6-5 and J is TRBJ2-3; 8 nucleotides align to TRBD1. V shed 0 bases and J 11 bases; nucleotides not matched to a gene: 16. The V gene's germline CDR1 is MNHEY and CDR2 SVGAGI. The CDR3 totals 17 residues. CDR3 in DNA: TGTGCCAGCAGTTACTCCCTAGGACAGGGACCACCCACCGGGCAGTATTTT. Its protein product is CASSYSLGQGPPTGQYF.

The CDR3 is CSATNAGGVNTEAFF. As DNA, the CDR3 is TGCAGTGCTACCAATGCGGGCGGTGTGAACACTGAAGCTTTCTTT. The rearrangement joins TRBV20-1 to TRBJ1-1; D remains ambiguous. CDR1 DFQATT and CDR2 SNEGSKA come from the germline V gene (reference sequence). This CDR3 spans 15 amino acids. Trimming cost V 4 bases and J 0 bases, with 15 bases left between them.

The chain uses TRBV7-2 and TRBJ1-5, with 9 bases fitting TRBD1. Germline V gene sequence: CDR1 SGHTA, CDR2 FQGNSA. V was clipped by 1 base and J by 7 bases; unmatched bases: 8. CDR3 size: 16 residues. CDR3 loop: CASSLDPDRGGQPQHF. The CDR3, as DNA: TGTGCCAGCAGCTTAGACCCGGACAGGGGAGGACAGCCCCAGCATTTT.

This clonotype was picked up a small number of times. V gene TRBV4-2 combines with J gene TRBJ2-6; the D is unclear. The V end lost 0 bases, the J end lost 0 bases, and 6 bases lay between the germline ends. The length of the CDR3 is 16 residues. CDR1 and CDR2 from the germline V gene are LGHNA and YNFKEQ. This chain's CDR3 is CASSQDRDSGANVLTF. CDR3 DNA sequence: TGTGCCAGCAGCCAAGATCGTGACTCTGGGGCCAACGTCCTGACTTTC.

V usage is TRBV14 and J usage is TRBJ2-2; either TRBD1 or TRBD2 may supply D (5 bases each). CDR1 and CDR2 (germline): SGHDN, FVKESK. This CDR3 is 15 amino acids long. Deletions cut 4 bases from V and 1 base from J, with 10 bases between. The DNA for the CDR3 is TGTGCCAGCAGCCTCGGGACGGAGAACACCGGGGAGCTGTTTTTT. Encoded protein: CASSLGTENTGELFF.

This clonotype is medium-sized in the sample. The chain has TRBV12-3 or TRBV12-4 and TRBJ2-2; 7 bases are shared with TRBD2. V lost 7 bases to trimming and J lost 5 bases; unmatched junction nucleotides: 10. There are 15 residues in the CDR3. CDR3 in DNA: TGTGCCAGCACATTAGGAAGGCGGGGGACCGGGGAGCTGTTTTTT. It codes for CASTLGRRGTGELFF.

The chain uses TRBV24-1 and TRBJ1-2; D is possibly TRBD1 (5 bases). The CDR3 contains 12 residues. The V gene's germline CDR1 is KGHDR and CDR2 SFDVKD. V was trimmed by 4 bases and J by 4 bases, leaving 6 bases between them. CDR3 sequence: CATSEGTYGYTF. The DNA for the CDR3 is TGTGCCACCAGTGAAGGGACCTATGGCTACACCTTC.

The chain has TRBV24-1 and TRBJ1-5; D not certain. V gave up 0 bases and J gave up 4 bases, with 6 bases separating them. CDR1 is KGHDR and CDR2 is SFDVKD in the germline V gene. The CDR3 is 14 residues long. CDR3 in amino acids: CATSDLSGNQPQHF. The CDR3 DNA follows: TGTGCCACCAGTGATTTGTCTGGAAATCAGCCCCAGCATTTT.

This clonotype was counted ten times or more. The V call is TRBV18, the J call TRBJ1-1; unclear D gene. Trimming pared 6 bases from V and 1 base from J, leaving 9 bases between. This CDR3 spans 13 amino acids. Germline CDR1 KGHSH, CDR2 LQKENI. The CDR3: CASSQQRNTEAFF. CDR3 bases: TGTGCCAGCTCTCAGCAGAGGAACACTGAAGCTTTCTTT.

This clonotype rates as medium-sized. CDR3 in DNA: TGTGCCAGCAGGACTAGCGGGGGGGCAGTCGGGGAGCTGTTTTTT. It translates to CASRTSGGAVGELFF. This chain joins TRBV12-3 or TRBV12-4 and TRBJ2-2; TRBD2 agrees at 14 bases. With 6 bases clipped from V and 7 bases from J, the junction kept 4 bases outside the gene matches. The CDR3 covers 15 residues.

The chain employs TRBV20-1 and TRBJ1-1; D is uncertain. The germline V gene encodes CDR1 DFQATT and CDR2 SNEGSKA (reference sequence). Trimming cost V 3 bases and J 4 bases, with 9 bases left between them. The CDR3 has 12 amino acids. CDR3: CSARVGSTEAFF. DNA for the CDR3: TGCAGTGCTAGGGTGGGGAGCACTGAAGCTTTCTTT.

In this sample, this clonotype turned up many times. The chain uses TRBV7-2 and TRBJ2-3; 15 bases align to TRBD2. CDR3 length: 21 residues. Germline values: CDR1 SGHTA, CDR2 FQGNSA. The V gene end was trimmed by 5 bases and the J gene end by 4 bases; junction bases not matched to a gene: 19. In DNA form, the CDR3 reads TGTGCCAGCAGCGAATCACCCCCGGGACTAGCGGGAGGCCTCCACGCAGATACGCAGTATTTT. Residues: CASSESPPGLAGGLHADTQYF.

This clonotype is categorized as medium-sized. The chain links TRBV5-6 to TRBJ2-1; TRBD2 aligns across 9 bases. The trim removed 4 bases at V and 4 bases at J, leaving 6 bases unmatched. CDR3 size: 15 residues. Germline lookup yields CDR1 SGHDT and CDR2 YYEEEE. The CDR3 sequence is CASSPGTSIYNEQFF. CDR3 in DNA: TGTGCCAGCAGCCCCGGGACTAGCATTTACAATGAGCAGTTCTTC.

This clonotype was recorded many times. The rearrangement uses TRBV27 and TRBJ1-5; 7 bases line up with TRBD1. The CDR3 has 13 amino acids. From germline, CDR1 is MNHEY and CDR2 SMNVEV (reference sequence). V was pared by 6 bases and J by 6 bases, with 5 bases of the junction left unmatched. This chain's CDR3 is CASRTGRAQPQHF. CDR3 in DNA: TGTGCCAGCAGGACAGGGCGAGCTCAGCCCCAGCATTTT.

The chain is built from TRBV29-1 and TRBJ2-7; 9 nucleotides match TRBD2. Per germline, CDR1 SQVTM and CDR2 ANQGSEA. The CDR3 length is 13 residues. Trimming took 5 bases from V and 7 from J; bases not matched to a gene: 9. As DNA, the CDR3 is TGCAGCGTTAAGGCTAGCGGGGAGGGGGAGCAGTACTTC. Its translation is CSVKASGEGEQYF.

The V and J genes are TRBV6-2 or TRBV6-3 and TRBJ1-5, with unresolved D. CDR1 is MNHEY and CDR2 is SVGEGT in the germline V gene. This CDR3 has 13 residues. Trimming took off 4 bases at V and 6 bases at J, with 10 bases between the two ends. In nucleotides, the CDR3 is TGTGCCAGCAGTTTAGCGTTGGGTCAGCCCCAGCATTTT. Its translation: CASSLALGQPQHF.